This T cell receptor beta chain was observed in a study of regulatory T cells in long-lasting Graves disease. For the study at large: Those with persistent Graves' disease had received antithyroid drugs for over 5 years with positive TSH receptor antibodies. Findings and limits, study-wide: Between persistent patients, about 2,800 public clonotypes were shared, exceeding the approximately 940 shared between new patients.

As to time point: persistent/refractory GD, antithyroid drugs over 5 years with positive TRAb. Extracted PBMC RNA gave rise to the TCR library. Assembly of TCR beta libraries relied on iRepertoire HTBI primers together with Arm-PCR of CDR3 regions. Each CDR3 protein gets one entry after TCRdb re-called the multiplex PCR reads with MiXCR. This sample has almost 350,000 distinct CDR3 sequences, with 15% to 20% found just once. In this sample, this clonotype turned up many times. Its antigen is not identified. There are 15 residues in the CDR3. The ends lost 1 base at V and 4 bases at J; junction bases unmatched: 6. The germline CDR1 and CDR2 sequences are SGHAT and FQNNGV.

This receptor was obtained from a female donor with Graves disease. The sample was peripheral blood mononuclear cells (PBMCs), taken when the disease was refractory, from a patient treated with antithyroid drugs. J is TRBJ2-5 and V is TRBV11-2; 7 nucleotides align to TRBD2. As DNA, the CDR3 is TGTGCCAGCAGCTTAGTGTTGCGGGGGTCAGAGACCCAGTACTTC. Translating gives CASSLVLRGSETQYF. Drawing the rest from reference TRBV11-2 and TRBJ2-5, the complete variable domain is EAGVAQSPRYKIIEKRQSVAFWCNPISGHATLYWYQQILGQGPKLLIQFQNNGVVDDSQLPKDRFSAERLKGVDSTLKIQPAKLEDSAVYLCASSLVLRGSETQYFGPGTRLLVL.